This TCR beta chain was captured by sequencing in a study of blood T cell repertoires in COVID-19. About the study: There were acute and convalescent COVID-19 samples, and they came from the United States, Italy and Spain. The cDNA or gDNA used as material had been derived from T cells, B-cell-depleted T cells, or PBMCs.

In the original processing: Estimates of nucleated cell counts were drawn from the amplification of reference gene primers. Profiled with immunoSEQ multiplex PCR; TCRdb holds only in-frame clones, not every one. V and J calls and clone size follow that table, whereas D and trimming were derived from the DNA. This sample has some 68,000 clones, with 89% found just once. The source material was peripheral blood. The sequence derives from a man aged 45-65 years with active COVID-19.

The CDR3 nucleotides are TGTGCCTCCGAGGGAGTTGACAATGAGCAGTTCTTC. Translating it yields CASEGVDNEQFF. The chain has TRBV12-3 or TRBV12-4 and TRBJ2-1; D might be TRBD2 (5 bases). Trimming removed 11 bases at V and 5 bases at J, with 13 bases between. The CDR3 consists of 12 residues.